This T cell receptor (beta chain) was found in a study of T cell responses to AZD1222 COVID-19 vaccine. For the study at large: Both about-4-week and about-12-week second-dose recipients were combined.

The table came from immunoSEQ multiplex PCR; TCRdb's copy has only in-frame clones and leaves some out. The table shows roughly 150,000 clones, with about 87% occurring only once. V lost 5 bases, J lost 0 bases, and 14 bases lay in between. CDR1 SQVTM and CDR2 ANQGSEA come from the germline V gene. This CDR3 is 14 amino acids long. The material was peripheral blood, obtained on day 0 of AZD1222 vaccination. The receptor's source is an adult in good health. The chain joins TRBV29-1 to TRBJ2-7; D may be TRBD1 or TRBD2 (6 bases each). The CDR3 nucleotides are TGCAGCGTTCAGTTCGGGGGCTTCTCCTACGAGCAGTACTTC. Its protein is CSVQFGGFSYEQYF.